Below, 12 T cell receptor beta chains from the same sample are listed, as sequenced in a study of blood T cells in healthy people across ages. A second PCR, run for roughly 7 to 12 cycles, used a sample-barcoded 5' primer plus a J-beta primer mix. TCRdb passed the 5' RACE reads through MiXCR, listing each CDR3 protein once. The sample lists approximately 670,000 distinct CDR3 sequences; less than 45% were seen once. Material: blood. The receptors come from a man at least 80 years old in good health.

The table lists this clonotype with a few counts. The chain uses TRBV7-2 and TRBJ2-5, with 11 bases lining up with TRBD2. V lost 6 bases and J lost 5; bases outside the gene matches: 5. Germline-derived CDR1 and CDR2 are SGHTA and FQGNSA. The CDR3 runs to 14 residues. CDR3 sequence reads: CASSSIAGGETQYF. The CDR3 region has the DNA TGTGCCAGCAGTTCGATAGCGGGGGGGGAGACCCAGTACTTC.

This clonotype was observed a few times. The CDR3 region has the DNA TGTGCCAGCAGTTACTCTAGGGGGGGTCAGCCCCAGCATTTT. It codes for CASSYSRGGQPQHF. This chain connects TRBV6-2 or TRBV6-3 to TRBJ1-5, with D tentatively TRBD1 (6 bases). The CDR3 length is 14 residues. The germline CDR1 and CDR2 sequences are MNHEY and SVGEGT. V lost 0 bases and J lost 6, with 9 bases in between.

For this clonotype: Since a much larger clone is just one base distant, this may be a read error. The CDR3 here is CTSSIKETQYF. CDR3 nucleotide sequence: TGTACCAGCAGTATCAAAGAGACCCAGTACTTC. The rearrangement links TRBV28 to TRBJ2-5; no clear D gene. This CDR3 comprises 11 residues. The germline gives CDR1 MDHEN, CDR2 SYDVKM.

This clonotype was seen a handful of times. This rearrangement joins TRBV30 to TRBJ1-2; possible D gene TRBD1, 5 bases. Germline CDR1 reads GTSNPN; CDR2 reads SVGIG (reference sequence). The CDR3 is 12 residues long. The V gene lost 5 bases and the J gene lost 1 base, with 8 bases spanning the gap. As DNA, the CDR3 is TGTGCCTGGTCGCAGGGTAACTATGGCTACACCTTC. Translating gives CAWSQGNYGYTF.

The CDR3 coding sequence is TGCGCCAGCAGCCAAGTCTCAGCCGATACGCAGTATTTT. Its protein product is CASSQVSADTQYF. The chain carries TRBV4-1 and TRBJ2-3; D uncertain. This CDR3 has 13 amino acids. Germline CDR1 reads MGHRA; CDR2 reads YSYEKL. V lost 1 base and J 6 bases, leaving 8 bases between the germline ends.

This rearrangement joins TRBV7-8 to TRBJ2-3; D unclear. In germline, CDR1 is SGHVS, CDR2 FQNEAQ. The CDR3 has 16 residues. V was pared by 2 bases and J by 1 base, with 13 bases between. CDR3 coding DNA: TGTGCCAGCAGCTTAAGGTCAGTGGGTCGCACAGATACGCAGTATTTT. It codes for CASSLRSVGRTDTQYF.

The chain combines TRBV5-5 with TRBJ2-5, with a weak D call TRBD1 (7 bases). The V gene's germline CDR1 is SGHKS and CDR2 YYEKEE (reference sequence). CDR3 length equals 15 residues. Trimming removed 0 bases from V and 3 bases from J, with 12 bases in between. DNA of the CDR3: TGTGCCAGCAGCTTGGTCAGGGGGGAGAAAGAGACCCAGTACTTC. Its translation is CASSLVRGEKETQYF.

The J gene is TRBJ2-7, the V gene TRBV29-1; 12 positions agree with TRBD2. Per the germline V gene, CDR1 is SQVTM and CDR2 is ANQGSEA. The CDR3 loop spans 13 amino acids. After removal of 7 bases from V and 2 bases from J, the junction contained 3 bases not matched to a gene. CDR3 region: CSATSGGAYEQYF. The DNA of the CDR3 is TGCAGCGCGACTAGCGGGGGTGCCTACGAGCAGTACTTC.

This clonotype was seen a handful of times. This chain uses TRBV6-5 with TRBJ2-7; TRBD1 matches at 9 bases. Germline-derived CDR1 and CDR2 are MNHEY and SVGAGI. J was trimmed by 5 bases and V by 6 bases; bases with no gene match: 8. The CDR3 consists of 14 residues. CDR3 coding DNA: TGTGCCAGCAGCGAGGACAGGGGTGGCGACGAGCAGTACTTC. This encodes CASSEDRGGDEQYF.

The rearrangement joins TRBV11-2 to TRBJ2-3; the match to TRBD1 covers 7 bases. V was clipped by 5 bases and J by 2 bases; unmatched bases: 7. The CDR3 has 15 amino acids. CDR1 and CDR2 from the germline V gene are SGHAT and FQNNGV. This chain's CDR3 is CASSPTGTVTDTQYF. CDR3 DNA sequence: TGTGCCAGCAGCCCAACCGGGACAGTCACAGATACGCAGTATTTT.

The chain carries TRBV4-3 and TRBJ1-6; D not resolved. This CDR3 is built from 14 residues. V dropped 1 base and J dropped 10 bases, with 11 bases sitting between them. Looked up from germline, CDR1 is LGHNA and CDR2 is YSLEER. As DNA, the CDR3 is TGCGCCAGCAGCCAAGCCGGGGTGAACTCACCCCTCCACTTT. The encoded protein is CASSQAGVNSPLHF.

This rearrangement joins TRBV20-1 to TRBJ1-5, with 12 bases fitting TRBD1. The ends lost 3 bases at V and 1 base at J; junction bases unmatched: 10. CDR1 is DFQATT, CDR2 SNEGSKA, per germline (reference sequence). This CDR3 has 18 residues. CDR3 in DNA: TGCAGTGCTAGGCGTGGGACAGGGGGCGCGGGGAGCAATCAGCCCCAGCATTTT. Its translation is CSARRGTGGAGSNQPQHF.